These 15 T cell receptor beta chains were all obtained from the same sample, sequenced in a study of radiotherapy plus CTLA-4 blockade in lung cancer (dated by TCRdb to the late 2010s). Receptors were amplified or captured by the immunoSEQ multiplex PCR assay. Drawn from immuneACCESS, this table holds only the in-frame rearrangements with V and J called that TCRdb kept. Clones are partly lost; checked studies trace under half to an unresolved V gene and leave the rest unexplained. The sample records 95,000 to 150,000 clones, around 89% of which are singletons. The top ten hold 6.9% of the sample. Specimen: peripheral blood, collected from a patient treated with radiotherapy plus ipilimumab. The origin of the receptors is a human donor with non-small cell lung cancer that progressed on radiotherapy plus ipilimumab.

The chain is built from TRBV5-1 and TRBJ1-1; no reliable D call. The CDR3 covers 16 residues. The germline gives CDR1 SGHRS, CDR2 YFSETQ. Trimming pared 0 bases from V and 1 base from J, leaving 13 bases between. The CDR3 protein is CASSLADTATNTEAFF. The CDR3 DNA is TGCGCCAGCAGCTTGGCCGATACAGCTACGAACACTGAAGCTTTCTTT.

V gene TRBV6-5 combines with J gene TRBJ1-1; 9 nucleotides line up with TRBD1. The CDR3 runs to 12 residues. CDR1 is MNHEY, CDR2 SVGAGI, per germline. V was clipped by 6 bases and J by 4 bases; unmatched bases: 0. The CDR3 here is CASRDRGTEAFF. The CDR3 DNA follows: TGTGCCAGCAGGGACAGGGGCACTGAAGCTTTCTTT.

The J gene is TRBJ1-2, the V gene TRBV10-2; D is possibly TRBD1 (6 bases). CDR1 is WSHSY and CDR2 is SAAADI in the germline V gene. The ends were cut back, 3 bases at V and 7 bases at J, with 12 bases in the middle. This CDR3 contains 13 residues. CDR3 nucleotide sequence: TGCGCCAGCAGTGATCGGCAGGGGCTTGGCTACACCTTC. This translates into CASSDRQGLGYTF.

The CDR3 loop reads CASSLATSGRGTDTQYF. In DNA form, the CDR3 reads TGCGCCAGCAGCTTGGCCACTAGCGGGAGAGGAACAGATACGCAGTATTTT. The rearrangement uses TRBV5-1 and TRBJ2-3; 11 bases align to TRBD2. Trimming cost V 0 bases and J 3 bases; bases outside gene matches: 6. The CDR3 sequence is 17 residues long. Per the germline V gene, CDR1 is SGHRS and CDR2 is YFSETQ.

This rearrangement joins TRBV6-1 to TRBJ2-3; 7 bases align to TRBD2. Trimming cost V 7 bases and J 0 bases; bases outside gene matches: 4. The V gene's germline CDR1 is MNHNS and CDR2 SASEGT. This CDR3 is built from 14 residues. The CDR3 region is CASKRDWSTDTQYF. CDR3 nucleotides: TGTGCCAGCAAGCGGGACTGGAGCACAGATACGCAGTATTTT.

V and J are TRBV11-2 and TRBJ1-2; the D is unclear. Germline CDR1 and CDR2: SGHAT and FQNNGV. The CDR3 has 13 amino acids. Trimming removed 2 bases at V and 8 bases at J, with 12 bases between. The CDR3: CASSLIQLGGYTF. In nucleotides, the CDR3 is TGTGCCAGCAGCTTAATACAGCTGGGGGGCTACACCTTC.

This chain connects TRBV6-7 to TRBJ1-1; D might be TRBD1 (5 bases). TRBV6-7 is classed as an ORF, of uncertain function. This CDR3 spans 10 amino acids. V gave up 8 bases and J gave up 5 bases, with 6 bases separating them. The CDR3 sequence: CASGGTEAFF. DNA of the CDR3: TGTGCCAGCGGGGGGACTGAAGCTTTCTTT.

The chain employs TRBV28 and TRBJ1-5; tentatively, D is TRBD1 (6 bases). The length of the CDR3 is 14 residues. Germline V gives CDR1 MDHEN, CDR2 SYDVKM. With 3 bases removed from V and 9 bases from J, the gap between germline ends came to 15 bases. CDR3 in amino acids: CASSLDSGRGPQHF. CDR3 DNA: TGTGCCAGCAGTTTGGACAGTGGTCGGGGGCCCCAGCATTTT.

A note on this clone: The same CDR3 also results from other DNA sequences found in this sample. The V gene is TRBV18, the J gene TRBJ1-5; D unresolved. V was trimmed by 0 bases and J by 4 bases, leaving 1 base between them. The CDR3 runs 12 residues. Germline V CDR1 and CDR2: KGHSH, LQKENI. CDR3 sequence reads: CASSPPNQPQHF. The CDR3 DNA reads as TGTGCCAGCTCACCACCGAATCAGCCCCAGCATTTT.

The V call is TRBV19, the J call TRBJ2-2; the D gene is possibly TRBD1 (5 bases). V lost 3 bases and J lost 0, with 8 bases in between. The CDR3 runs to 15 residues. Germline-derived CDR1 and CDR2 are LNHDA and SQIVND (reference sequence). The CDR3 loop reads CASSMTATNTGELFF. The CDR3 nucleotides are TGTGCCAGTAGTATGACAGCGACGAACACCGGGGAGCTGTTTTTT.

This chain uses TRBV5-4 with TRBJ1-1; 9 nucleotides match TRBD1. CDR1 is SGHNT, CDR2 YYREEE, per germline (reference sequence). This CDR3 region has 14 residues. Losses at the gene ends were 4 bases for V and 5 bases for J; bases not matched to a gene: 6. The CDR3 region has the DNA TGTGCCAGCAGCAGTGGACAGGGGAGAACTGAAGCTTTCTTT. It yields the protein CASSSGQGRTEAFF.

J is TRBJ2-7 and V is TRBV5-1; possibly TRBD2 for D (5 bases). The germline gives CDR1 SGHRS, CDR2 YFSETQ. CDR3 size: 13 residues. V dropped 1 base and J dropped 6 bases, with 11 bases sitting between them. In DNA, the CDR3 is TGCGCCAGCAGCTTGTCGCGCGCGGGCGAGCAGTACTTC. The encoded protein is CASSLSRAGEQYF.

This clone was counted once. This chain links TRBV18 with TRBJ2-5, with D maybe TRBD1 (5 bases). Germline assignment: CDR1 KGHSH and CDR2 LQKENI. V was cut by 2 bases and J by 2 bases, with 15 bases left in between. This CDR3 is 16 amino acids long. The CDR3 DNA follows: TGTGCCAGCTCACCATTGGTAGCAGGGTTACAAGAGACCCAGTACTTC. It is translated as CASSPLVAGLQETQYF.

The V call is TRBV28, the J call TRBJ2-2, with TRBD1 as a possible D gene (6 bases). V was pared by 4 bases and J by 0 bases, with 18 bases between. The germline CDR1 and CDR2 sequences are MDHEN and SYDVKM. The CDR3 totals 18 residues. The CDR3: CASSSPLLQGPNTGELFF. The CDR3 DNA reads as TGTGCCAGCAGTTCGCCACTTTTACAGGGACCGAACACCGGGGAGCTGTTTTTT.

In this sample, this clone turned up once. The chain couples TRBV13 to TRBJ1-2, with a weak D call TRBD1 (5 bases). The CDR3 totals 18 residues. Between the trimmed V and J ends, which lost 5 bases and 3 bases, there was a span of 25 bases. Germline lookup yields CDR1 PRHDT and CDR2 FYEKMQ (reference sequence). CDR3 sequence: CASSPAGELGGPYYGYTF. The DNA for the CDR3 is TGTGCCAGCAGCCCCGCCGGCGAGTTGGGGGGACCCTACTATGGCTACACCTTC.